Presented here are 24 T cell receptor beta chains from one specimen sequenced in a study of shared clonotypes between healthy human individuals. Some clones are missing from TCRdb's copy, which holds only in-frame ones; the method was immunoSEQ multiplex PCR. The repertoire consists of hundreds of thousands of clones, with about 74% occurring once and the leading ten covering approximately 1.6%. Source material: memory CD4+ T cells sorted from blood. Subset: CD45RA-negative fraction. These receptors were taken from a woman in her twenties or thirties in good health.

About this clone: A clone one base away is much larger, so this may be a read error. The rearrangement joins TRBV6-1 to TRBJ1-5; D unresolved. CDR1 MNHNS and CDR2 SASEGT come from the germline V gene. This CDR3 comprises 12 residues. Trimming stripped 7 bases from V and 2 bases from J, with 6 bases between. The CDR3 coding sequence is TGTGCCAGCAACGTGGGCAATCAGCCCCAGCATTTT. This sequence encodes CASNVGNQPQHF.

On this clone itself: This same CDR3 is encoded by further DNA sequences in the sample. The chain joins TRBV30 to TRBJ2-7; D gene ambiguous. V gave up 0 bases and J gave up 3 bases, with 6 bases separating them. The CDR3 covers 12 residues. Per germline, CDR1 GTSNPN and CDR2 SVGIG (reference sequence). The chain's CDR3 is CAWSVQGYEQYF. The CDR3 bases are TGTGCCTGGAGTGTACAAGGCTACGAGCAGTACTTC.

The sample holds a few counts of this clone. The V and J genes are TRBV11-2 and TRBJ1-1; a weak D match, TRBD1 (6 bases). The CDR3 sequence is 16 residues long. Germline V lookup: CDR1 SGHAT, CDR2 FQNNGV. With 2 bases removed from V and 1 base from J, the gap between germline ends came to 14 bases. The CDR3, as DNA: TGTGCCAGCAGCTTATCCGCACAGGGACCGAACACTGAAGCTTTCTTT. Its translation: CASSLSAQGPNTEAFF.

The table lists this clone with many counts. This chain links TRBV29-1 with TRBJ1-1, with a possible D match to TRBD1 (6 bases). V was cut by 3 bases and J by 0 bases, with 17 bases left in between. Germline assignment: CDR1 SQVTM and CDR2 ANQGSEA. The CDR3 is 16 amino acids. The CDR3 protein is CSVDGGGMSMNTEAFF. In DNA, the CDR3 is TGCAGCGTTGATGGGGGCGGCATGTCTATGAACACTGAAGCTTTCTTT.

The rearrangement joins TRBV5-1 to TRBJ2-1; TRBD2 agrees at 10 bases. The J segment lost 8 bases and the V segment lost 5 bases, leaving 16 bases of the junction unmatched. Germline-derived CDR1 and CDR2 are SGHRS and YFSETQ. The CDR3 runs to 17 residues. In nucleotides, the CDR3 is TGCGCCAGCAGTCTTAAAGGGCCGGGGACTAGCGATCATGAGCAGTTCTTC. Protein product: CASSLKGPGTSDHEQFF.

V is TRBV7-8 and J is TRBJ2-7, with a possible D match to TRBD1 (6 bases). This CDR3 contains 15 residues. Germline V lookup: CDR1 SGHVS, CDR2 FQNEAQ. Trimming left V 2 bases short and J 3 bases short, with 14 bases between. The CDR3 is CASSLRSTGLYEQYF. DNA for the CDR3: TGTGCCAGCAGCTTACGATCGACAGGACTCTACGAGCAGTACTTC.

V gene TRBV19 combines with J gene TRBJ2-1; D is possibly TRBD2 (7 bases). Trimming took 8 bases from V and 8 from J, leaving 16 bases between them. This CDR3 has 13 amino acids. Germline values: CDR1 LNHDA, CDR2 SQIVND (reference sequence). CDR3 amino acids: CASRTSGGDEQFF. The CDR3 DNA is TGTGCCAGTCGGACTAGTGGGGGCGATGAGCAGTTCTTC.

As concerns this clone: Other nucleotide sequences in the sample specify the same CDR3. The V call is TRBV5-1, the J call TRBJ2-7; D possibly corresponds to TRBD1 (6 bases). V shed 0 bases and J shed 4 bases, with 11 bases lying between them. CDR1 is SGHRS, CDR2 YFSETQ, per germline. The CDR3 contains 14 residues. The CDR3 DNA reads as TGCGCCAGCAGCTTGGAACAGGGCGGGTACGAGCAGTACTTC. It yields the protein CASSLEQGGYEQYF.

With respect to this clone: Other DNA sequences within the sample encode an identical CDR3. The chain carries TRBV7-2 and TRBJ2-3, with D perhaps matching TRBD2 (5 bases). V lost 4 bases and J lost 0, with 11 bases in between. Germline V gene sequence: CDR1 SGHTA, CDR2 FQGNSA. The CDR3 is made up of 15 amino acids. The DNA for the CDR3 is TGTGCCAGCAGCTCAGACTACCTTAGCACAGATACGCAGTATTTT. Encoded protein: CASSSDYLSTDTQYF.

The rearrangement links TRBV7-8 to TRBJ2-5; no clear D. Between the trimmed V and J ends, which lost 2 bases and 7 bases, there was a span of 11 bases. The germline CDR1 and CDR2 sequences are SGHVS and FQNEAQ. The CDR3 is 13 residues long. CDR3 nucleotide sequence: TGTGCCAGCAGCTTACATACCGACGGGACCCAGTACTTC. It codes for CASSLHTDGTQYF.

This clone was observed a few times. The rearrangement links TRBV6-1 to TRBJ1-1; D remains ambiguous. The V and J ends lost 3 bases and 1 base respectively, with 15 bases between them. There are 16 residues in the CDR3. Germline loops: CDR1 MNHNS, CDR2 SASEGT. The CDR3 region has the DNA TGTGCCAGCAGTGATTTTGGGTGGCTAGGGAACACTGAAGCTTTCTTT. Its protein product is CASSDFGWLGNTEAFF.

The CDR3 DNA sequence: TGTGCCAGTAGTATCACAGGGGGCGGTAACACTGAAGCTTTCTTT. It codes for CASSITGGGNTEAFF. The V gene is TRBV19, the J gene TRBJ1-1, with 9 nucleotides matching TRBD1. With V trimmed by 3 bases and J by 2 bases, 4 bases remained unmatched. This CDR3 comprises 15 residues. Germline V lookup: CDR1 LNHDA, CDR2 SQIVND (reference sequence).

This clone has just a few counts. V gene TRBV6-1 combines with J gene TRBJ2-3; 7 nucleotides match TRBD2. Per germline, CDR1 MNHNS and CDR2 SASEGT. V trimming: 7 bases; J trimming: 2 bases; junction bases outside the gene matches: 3. This CDR3 contains 13 residues. The CDR3 here is CASNSGYTDTQYF. CDR3 nucleotide sequence: TGTGCCAGCAATAGCGGGTACACAGATACGCAGTATTTT.

V and J are TRBV10-1 and TRBJ2-7, with D uncertain. The V end lost 8 bases, the J end lost 1 base, and 6 bases lay between the germline ends. CDR1 and CDR2 from the germline V gene are WNHNN and SYGVQD (reference sequence). This CDR3 contains 11 residues. The chain's CDR3 is CASSSSYEQYF. CDR3 DNA: TGCGCCAGCTCCTCGTCCTACGAGCAGTACTTC.

The sample holds one count of this clone. This chain uses TRBV6-1 with TRBJ1-2; 7 bases are shared with TRBD1. The CDR3 consists of 14 residues. Germline CDR1 is MNHNS and CDR2 is SASEGT. V was clipped by 4 bases and J by 6 bases; unmatched bases: 8. Here the CDR3 reads CASSGQGVVDGYTF. DNA of the CDR3: TGTGCCAGCAGTGGCCAGGGGGTTGTGGATGGCTACACCTTC.

The chain couples TRBV27 to TRBJ2-7, with a tentative D call TRBD1 (6 bases). In germline, CDR1 is MNHEY, CDR2 SMNVEV (reference sequence). The CDR3 runs to 15 residues. V was cut by 9 bases and J by 1 base, with 19 bases left in between. CDR3 in amino acids: CASGHSGTLSYEQYF. The CDR3 nucleotides read TGTGCCAGTGGTCACTCCGGGACACTGTCCTACGAGCAGTACTTC.

This clone was seen only a few times. V usage is TRBV12-1 and J usage is TRBJ2-3; whether TRBD2, the table's D call, matches the DNA was not checked. TRBV12-1 is deemed a pseudogene. CDR3 length: 16 amino acids. CDR3 amino acids: CASSKIAGVGTDTQYF. CDR3 in DNA: TGTGCCAGCAGCAAAATAGCGGGAGTGGGCACAGATACGCAGTATTTT.

The V call is TRBV7-9, the J call TRBJ1-1, with 8 bases lining up with TRBD1. The CDR3 runs to 14 residues. CDR1 and CDR2 from the germline V gene are SEHNR and FQNEAQ (reference sequence). The J segment lost 1 base and the V segment lost 5 bases, leaving 3 bases of the junction unmatched. In DNA, the CDR3 is TGTGCCAGCAGCATAGGACAGGGGAACACTGAAGCTTTCTTT. The encoded protein is CASSIGQGNTEAFF.

This clone was detected a few times. This chain links TRBV2 with TRBJ2-7; 7 bases are shared with TRBD2. Germline loops: CDR1 SNHLY, CDR2 FYNNEI. This CDR3 is 18 amino acids long. V gave up 2 bases and J gave up 2 bases; unmatched junction bases: 15. The CDR3 region is CASSELGPASGQAYEQYF. CDR3 in DNA: TGTGCCAGCAGTGAACTTGGTCCCGCTAGCGGCCAAGCCTACGAGCAGTACTTC.

This clone was seen ten or more times. This CDR3 is CASSLGTFYEQYF. CDR3 coding DNA: TGTGCCAGCAGCTTAGGGACTTTCTACGAGCAGTACTTC. The chain uses TRBV7-6 and TRBJ2-7; weak D call: TRBD2 (5 bases). CDR1 SGHVS and CDR2 FNYEAQ come from the germline V gene. V was shortened by 1 base and J by 3 bases, with 7 bases between the two germline ends. This CDR3 has 13 amino acids.

This chain links TRBV27 with TRBJ2-5; D uncertain. V lost 4 bases and J lost 5, with 17 bases in between. In germline, CDR1 is MNHEY, CDR2 SMNVEV (reference sequence). The CDR3 is 15 amino acids. CDR3 loop: CASSSQDRPGETQYF. CDR3 DNA: TGTGCCAGCAGTTCTCAGGACCGGCCCGGGGAGACCCAGTACTTC.

This chain connects TRBV5-1 to TRBJ1-4; TRBD1 aligns across 7 bases. The length of the CDR3 is 15 residues. CDR1 and CDR2 from the germline V gene are SGHRS and YFSETQ. V lost 4 bases to trimming and J lost 8 bases; unmatched junction nucleotides: 11. DNA for the CDR3: TGCGCCAGCAGCGATGTGCGACAGGGTGGAGAAAAACTGTTTTTT. Translated, it gives CASSDVRQGGEKLFF.

This sequence joins TRBV15 and TRBJ1-1, with D perhaps TRBD1 (5 bases). The V gene's germline CDR1 is LNHNV and CDR2 YYDKDF (reference sequence). The CDR3 sequence is 13 residues long. V was clipped by 3 bases and J by 10 bases, with 15 bases between them. The CDR3 DNA is TGTGCCACCAGCAGGGCGGCAGGGAGGGTAGCTTTCTTT. Translation: CATSRAAGRVAFF.

This clone was detected many times. The chain uses TRBV14 and TRBJ2-1, with TRBD1 matching over 7 bases. The CDR3 is 17 residues long. Germline loops: CDR1 SGHDN, CDR2 FVKESK. Trimming took 4 bases from V and 8 from J; bases not matched to a gene: 17. The DNA for the CDR3 is TGTGCCAGCAGCCGCATACTTGGGACAGTTAAAGGAGATGAGCAGTTCTTC. Its protein product is CASSRILGTVKGDEQFF.